This T cell receptor (beta chain) was identified during a study of blood T cell repertoires in COVID-19. Across the study: Specimens from acute and convalescent COVID-19 originated in the United States, Italy and Spain.

Germline trimming cut 1 base from V and 7 bases from J; bases unmatched to any gene: 0. CDR1 is MDHEN and CDR2 is SYDVKM in the germline V gene. This CDR3 comprises 12 residues. Under the authors' procedure: Cell counts per sample came from amplifying reference gene primers. TCRdb's copy holds only in-frame clones and misses some; the assay was immunoSEQ multiplex PCR. V and J calls and clone size are as listed in that table; D and trimming were resolved from the DNA. The sample carries approximately 250,000 clones, around four fifths recorded once. The J gene is TRBJ2-7, the V gene TRBV28; 8 nucleotides match TRBD2. The receptor comes from a man aged 60-69 years who had recovered from COVID-19. Material: peripheral blood. The CDR3 DNA reads as TGTGCCAGCAGTTTATCGGGGGGGGAGCAGTACTTC. Translated: CASSLSGGEQYF.